This TCR beta chain derives from a study of T cell responses to AZD1222 COVID-19 vaccine. Study summary: Samples with a second dose at about 4 or about 12 weeks were pooled together. Study conclusions and caveats: Nearly half of spike-specific TCRs reportedly target unmutated variant regions. Repertoires were collected only later (after the peak T cell response had occurred). Once two AZD1222 doses were given, Spike-specific TCR breadth and depth went up.

The data were produced by immunoSEQ multiplex PCR, yet TCRdb's version contains in-frame clones alone and is incomplete. This sample carries about 67,000 clones, about 85% of them seen once, and the ten largest clones take 21%. The CDR3 is 17 residues long. Germline assignment: CDR1 SGHRS and CDR2 YFSETQ. Trimming cost V 5 bases and J 2 bases, with 23 bases left between them. Comment on this clone: The antigen is undetermined.

The sample consisted of peripheral blood, taken on day 0 of AZD1222 vaccination. The receptor was isolated from an adult in good health. This chain joins TRBV5-1 and TRBJ2-7; either TRBD1 or TRBD2 may supply D (5 bases each). The chain's CDR3 is CASSPRPKGPAAYEQYF. The CDR3, as DNA: TGCGCCAGCAGTCCCCGGCCTAAGGGGCCAGCGGCCTACGAGCAGTACTTC.